These T cell receptor beta chains were read from a single sample in a study of chemoradiotherapy in HPV16-positive cancers. This table comes from immunoSEQ multiplex PCR, and its TCRdb copy is limited to in-frame clones, with some not included. The table shows 20,000 to 25,000 clones, with about 90% occurring only once. The sequences come from blood, collected from a patient who underwent chemoradiotherapy. These receptors all come from a human donor with HPV-associated anogenital cancer. CDR3s include the opening cysteine and the closing phenylalanine or tryptophan. A D gene is named only where the DNA matches it firmly. Not all rows give a size; the values are once, few, many and, for expanded clones, a class.

D gene,clone size,J gene,V gene,CDR3 DNA,CDR3 protein
-,once,TRBJ2-1,TRBV7-6,TGTGCCAGCAGCTTGCGTAGAACCAATGAGCAGTTCTTC,CASSLRRTNEQFF
TRBD2,few,TRBJ2-3,TRBV2,TGTGCCAGCAGTGGACTAGCGGGAGGGAGAGATACGCAGTATTTT,CASSGLAGGRDTQYF
-,-,TRBJ1-4,TRBV6-6,TGTGCCAGCAGGAACCGAGGGAGCGAAAAACTGTTTTTT,CASRNRGSEKLFF
-,-,TRBJ2-5,TRBV19,TGTGCCAGTAGTACCGGAGGGAAGACCCAGTACTTC,CASSTGGKTQYF
TRBD1,once,TRBJ1-6,TRBV7-3,TGTGCCAGCAGCTCGACAGGGGGGGATTCACCCCTCCACTTT,CASSSTGGDSPLHF
TRBD1,-,TRBJ2-7,TRBV7-2,TGTGCCAGCAGCCCGAGGACAGGGGGCAGCTACGAGCAGTACTTC,CASSPRTGGSYEQYF
TRBD2,few,TRBJ2-3,TRBV9,TGTGCCAGCAGCGTAGAAGATAGCGGGCACGGGGATACGCAGTATTTT,CASSVEDSGHGDTQYF
TRBD2,-,TRBJ2-7,TRBV7-9,TGTGCCAGCAGCCCTGGGGTAGCGGGAGGCATCCACGAGCAGTACTTC,CASSPGVAGGIHEQYF
-,-,TRBJ2-7,TRBV10-3,TGTGCCATCAGTGCCCGGGACACTCTGTACTTC,CAISARDTLYF
TRBD2,-,TRBJ2-7,TRBV4-2,TGTGCCAGCAGCCAAGATTGGACTAGGAGTGGCTACGAGCAGTACTTC,CASSQDWTRSGYEQYF
-,-,TRBJ2-7,TRBV4-3,TGCGCCAGCAGCCAACTGGGGGGACCGGGATCTTACGAGCAGTACTTC,CASSQLGGPGSYEQYF
-,-,TRBJ1-2,TRBV27,TGTGCCAGCAGGGGGATTAGCTCTAACTATGGCTACACCTTC,CASRGISSNYGYTF
TRBD2,-,TRBJ2-5,TRBV30,TGTGCCTGGCGGGGATCCTCCGGGGGGGGGTACCAAGAGACCCAGTACTTC,CAWRGSSGGGYQETQYF
TRBD2,few,TRBJ2-3,TRBV5-6,TGTGCCAGCAGTCGACTAGCGGGGCTCGTCACAGATACGCAGTATTTT,CASSRLAGLVTDTQYF
TRBD1,-,TRBJ1-1,TRBV19,TGTGCCAGTAGTAGGGACAGGTCCCTCCTTGGGGCTTTCTTT,CASSRDRSLLGAFF
-,once,TRBJ2-2,TRBV7-2,TGTGCCAGCAGCTTAAAACAGGGCAGCACCGGGGAGCTGTTTTTT,CASSLKQGSTGELFF
-,-,TRBJ2-2,TRBV7-3,TGTGCCAGCAGTGCAGGGGACACCGGGGAGCTGTTTTTT,CASSAGDTGELFF
-,-,TRBJ1-6,TRBV5-4,TGTGCCAGCAGCTTGGGGCAGGGAAATAATTCACCCCTCCACTTT,CASSLGQGNNSPLHF
TRBD1,once,TRBJ2-1,TRBV9,TGTGCCAGCAGCGTAACCGGGACAGTCTCCTACAATGAGCAGTTCTTC,CASSVTGTVSYNEQFF
-,-,TRBJ2-3,TRBV7-6,TGTGCCAGCAGCTTAGGAGTAGATACGCAGTATTTT,CASSLGVDTQYF
-,-,TRBJ2-2,TRBV6-1,TGTGCCAGCACTCCTCATCTGGAGGGCACCGGGGAGCTGTTTTTT,CASTPHLEGTGELFF
-,few,TRBJ1-5,TRBV14,TGTGCCAGCAGCCAAGGGTATCAGCCCCAGCATTTT,CASSQGYQPQHF
TRBD1,-,TRBJ1-2,TRBV5-1,TGCGCCAGCAGCTTGGGCGACAGGGTAAGCGGCTACACCTTC,CASSLGDRVSGYTF
TRBD1,few,TRBJ1-4,TRBV5-4,TGTGCCAGCAGCCTGGCCGGGACAGGAGCTGAAAAACTGTTTTTT,CASSLAGTGAEKLFF
-,-,TRBJ1-2,TRBV13,TGTGCCAGCAGCCCGGCCAGTGCTAACTATGGCTACACCTTC,CASSPASANYGYTF
-,-,TRBJ1-1,TRBV30,TGTGCCTGGAGGCAGGCCGTGGACACTGAAGCTTTCTTT,CAWRQAVDTEAFF
-,-,TRBJ1-3,TRBV30,TGTGCCTGGAGTGTGGCCAACACCATATATTTT,CAWSVANTIYF
-,-,TRBJ1-4,TRBV7-9,TGTGCCAGCAGCTTAGATTACGGAGAGGTGAAACTGTTTTTT,CASSLDYGEVKLFF
-,few,TRBJ1-4,TRBV30,TGTGCCTGGAGTGTACCCGGGGAGGGGAATGAAAAACTGTTTTTT,CAWSVPGEGNEKLFF
-,-,TRBJ2-7,TRBV9,TGTGCCAGCAGCGTTCGGTCAGGGTCGGGAAACGAGCAGTACTTC,CASSVRSGSGNEQYF
-,-,TRBJ2-5,TRBV11-2,TGTGCCAGCAGCCTAAGGCGCAGAGGAGAGACCCAGTACTTC,CASSLRRRGETQYF
TRBD2,-,TRBJ2-7,TRBV9,TGTGCCAGCAGCGCCGACCCTACCGGGAGGGCCACCCCCAGTCTCTACGAGCAGTACTTC,CASSADPTGRATPSLYEQYF
TRBD2,once,TRBJ2-7,TRBV15,TGTGCCACCAGCAGAGGGACTAGCGGGATCTACGAGCAGTACTTC,CATSRGTSGIYEQYF
-,-,TRBJ1-5,TRBV16,TGTGCCAGCAGCCACCCCTCGTGGGTGAATCAGCCCCAGCATTTT,CASSHPSWVNQPQHF
-,-,TRBJ1-4,TRBV5-1,TGCGCCAGCAGCGCCCGGAGGCAGGAGTCGTCTGCAACTAATGAAAAACTGTTTTTT,CASSARRQESSATNEKLFF
TRBD1,-,TRBJ2-7,TRBV7-2,TGTGCCAGCAGCTTAGGCGGAGGGACAGGGGACCACGAGCAGTACTTC,CASSLGGGTGDHEQYF
-,-,TRBJ1-1,TRBV30,TGTGCCTGGAGTGTAGGGGGGAACACTGAAGCTTTCTTT,CAWSVGGNTEAFF
-,-,TRBJ2-3,TRBV7-2,TGTGCCAGCAGCTTAGATCAGGGCACAGATACGCAGTATTTT,CASSLDQGTDTQYF
TRBD1,-,TRBJ2-7,TRBV27,TGTGCCAGCAGTTCGGGACAGGGGAATTACGAGCAGTACTTC,CASSSGQGNYEQYF
TRBD1,few,TRBJ1-1,TRBV5-1,TGCGCCAGCAGCTTGGGGGACAGAAGTGGCACTGAAGCTTTCTTT,CASSLGDRSGTEAFF
-,-,TRBJ1-5,TRBV6-1,TGTGCCAGCAGTCCCTCCAGGGGAAGCAATCAGCCCCAGCATTTT,CASSPSRGSNQPQHF
-,-,TRBJ2-5,TRBV12-5,TGTGCTAGTGCCATGGGGGGCTACCAAGAGACCCAGTACTTC,CASAMGGYQETQYF
TRBD1,-,TRBJ2-1,TRBV6-1,TGTGCCACCTGGACAGGGGGGTCCTACAATGAGCAGTTCTTC,CATWTGGSYNEQFF
-,few,TRBJ2-3,TRBV4-3,TGCGCCAGCAGCCAAGAGAAGGCGGGCGGGGCCACAGATACGCAGTATTTT,CASSQEKAGGATDTQYF
-,-,TRBJ2-5,TRBV15,TGTGCCACCAGCACCCTCCGGAGCCAAGAGACCCAGTACTTC,CATSTLRSQETQYF